The next 32 T cell receptor beta chains were all read from a single sample in a study of CD8+CD57+ T cells in acquired aplastic anemia. TCR beta VDJ combinations and CDR3 sequences were profiled from genomic DNA. TCRdb re-called the reads with MiXCR, one entry per CDR3 protein. Of fewer than 250,000 distinct CDR3 sequences listed, around half were seen once; the top ten hold about 8.3%. An expansion of CD8+CD57+ cells by flow cytometry had been shown in patients chosen for sequencing. Sequencing used sorted CD4+, CD8+, or CD8+CD57+ T cells (not recorded which) from PBMCs. These receptors all stem from a human donor with aplastic anemia.

V is TRBV25-1 and J is TRBJ2-3, with D possibly TRBD1 on 6 matching bases. The germline gives CDR1 MGHDK, CDR2 SYGVNS. The CDR3 is 15 residues long. V was cut by 4 bases and J by 1 base, with 12 bases left in between. In DNA, the CDR3 is TGTGCCAGCAGTGTATATTCAGGGGGCACAGATACGCAGTATTTT. This translates into CASSVYSGGTDTQYF. Supplemented by reference TRBV25-1 and TRBJ2-3, the full variable domain reads EADIYQTPRYLVIGTGKKITLECSQTMGHDKMYWYQQDPGMELHLIHYSYGVNSTEKGDLSSESTVSRIRTEHFPLTLESARPSHTSQYLCASSVYSGGTDTQYFGPGTRLTVL.

There are many counts of this clonotype. The chain uses TRBV4-3 and TRBJ1-2; perhaps TRBD1 as D (5 bases). V was pared by 1 base and J by 4 bases, with 16 bases between. The CDR3 extends over 16 amino acids. Germline V gives CDR1 LGHNA, CDR2 YSLEER. The CDR3 here is CASSQGISGTGYGYTF. CDR3 DNA sequence: TGCGCCAGCAGCCAAGGAATATCGGGGACCGGCTATGGCTACACCTTC.

The chain joins TRBV6-6 to TRBJ2-1; D call uncertain. The V gene's germline CDR1 is MNHNY and CDR2 SVGAGI (reference sequence). V was shortened by 9 bases and J by 7 bases, with 13 bases between the two germline ends. The CDR3 extends over 12 amino acids. CDR3 loop: CASRRWGNEQFF. CDR3 coding DNA: TGTGCCAGTAGAAGGTGGGGAAATGAGCAGTTCTTC.

This clonotype was seen repeatedly, ten times or more. The V gene is TRBV7-6, the J gene TRBJ1-4; D gene unclear. The ends were cut back, 5 bases at V and 6 bases at J, with 16 bases in the middle. CDR3 size: 15 residues. Germline-derived CDR1 and CDR2 are SGHVS and FNYEAQ. CDR3 coding DNA: TGTGCCAGCAGCCTTGGACTGTTTAACTATGAAAAACTGTTTTTT. Translation: CASSLGLFNYEKLFF.

Turning to this clonotype: This could be a read error, since a much larger clone is one nucleotide away. A read error is likely, as this CDR3 ends without the conserved phenylalanine or tryptophan. This chain joins TRBV4-1 and TRBJ1-6, with 11 bases identical to TRBD1. Losses at the gene ends were 1 base for V and 7 bases for J; bases not matched to a gene: 0. Germline V gives CDR1 MGHRA, CDR2 YSYEKL. This CDR3 is 15 amino acids long. The CDR3 DNA is TGCGCCAGCAGCCAAGGGGACAGGGGGAATTCACCCCTCCACCTT. Amino acids: CASSQGDRGNSPLHL.

The gene calls are TRBV5-5 and TRBJ2-7; 10 nucleotides match TRBD1. The CDR3 has 16 amino acids. Germline V gene lookup returns CDR1 SGHKS and CDR2 YYEKEE (reference sequence). V lost 5 bases, J lost 3 bases, and 11 bases stayed unmatched. The CDR3 nucleotides are TGTGCCAGCAGATCTCAGAGAGGGACAGGGGTCTACGAGCAGTACTTC. It codes for CASRSQRGTGVYEQYF.

The chain uses TRBV29-1 and TRBJ2-7, with 7 bases matching TRBD1. The J segment lost 0 bases and the V segment lost 3 bases, leaving 8 bases of the junction unmatched. Germline CDR1 and CDR2: SQVTM and ANQGSEA. The CDR3 loop spans 15 amino acids. This CDR3 is CSVEGEDRASYEQYF. The CDR3 nucleotides read TGCAGCGTTGAGGGGGAAGACAGGGCCTCCTACGAGCAGTACTTC.

This clonotype was found many times. This chain uses TRBV6-5 with TRBJ2-5, with TRBD1 matching 7 bases. J gave up 3 bases and V 6 bases, and 7 bases lay outside the gene matches. The CDR3 runs to 14 residues. CDR1 and CDR2 from the germline V gene are MNHEY and SVGAGI. CDR3 in amino acids: CASRSGTVEETQYF. For the CDR3, the DNA is TGTGCCAGCAGGTCCGGGACAGTCGAAGAGACCCAGTACTTC.

The chain is built from TRBV20-1 and TRBJ1-1, with 11 bases fitting TRBD1. This CDR3 has 14 amino acids. J was trimmed by 5 bases and V by 0 bases; bases with no gene match: 2. CDR1 is DFQATT, CDR2 SNEGSKA, per germline (reference sequence). The chain's CDR3 is CSARDGDRGTEAFF. CDR3 nucleotides: TGCAGTGCTAGAGACGGGGACAGGGGGACTGAAGCTTTCTTT.

About this clonotype itself: At one boundary the junction diverges from the germline segment, which might be a read error. The V call is TRBV20-1, the J call TRBJ2-7, with D tentatively TRBD2 (5 bases). The CDR3 loop spans 13 amino acids. Germline V lookup: CDR1 DFQATT, CDR2 SNEGSKA (reference sequence). This chain's CDR3 is CSARDSRTGELYF. The CDR3 coding sequence is TGCAGTGCTAGAGATAGCAGAACCGGGGAGCTGTACTTC.

The chain couples TRBV6-5 to TRBJ1-3; TRBD1 is a possible D gene (5 bases). V was cut by 7 bases and J by 2 bases, with 21 bases left in between. The CDR3 is 17 residues long. Germline V CDR1 and CDR2: MNHEY, SVGAGI. CDR3 loop: CASTYPAGIDPGNTIYF. The CDR3 bases are TGTGCCAGCACCTACCCCGCAGGGATCGACCCTGGAAACACCATATATTTT.

This clonotype was seen only a few times. The chain links TRBV19 to TRBJ2-7, with a tentative D call TRBD2 (6 bases). The V gene's germline CDR1 is LNHDA and CDR2 SQIVND (reference sequence). Trimming removed 0 bases at V and 2 bases at J, with 17 bases between. This CDR3 has 17 amino acids. Here the CDR3 DNA reads TGTGCCAGTAGTATAGAGATTACGGGCGGGGTGGCCTACGAGCAGTACTTC. It translates to CASSIEITGGVAYEQYF.

This sequence joins TRBV7-9 and TRBJ1-5; 9 bases line up with TRBD1. The CDR3 runs to 15 residues. V shed 5 bases, J shed 6 bases, and the junction held 8 bases outside the gene matches. The V gene's germline CDR1 is SEHNR and CDR2 FQNEAQ (reference sequence). CDR3: CASSTTGGGGQPQHF. The CDR3 DNA reads as TGTGCCAGCAGCACGACAGGGGGGGGAGGTCAGCCCCAGCATTTT. Full variable domain (rest looked up from reference TRBV7-9 and TRBJ1-5): DTGVSQNPRHKITKRGQNVTFRCDPISEHNRLYWYRQTLGQGPEFLTYFQNEAQLEKSRLLSDRFSAERPKGSFSTLEIQRTEQGDSAMYLCASSTTGGGGQPQHFGDGTRLSIL.

In its sample, this clonotype was seen many times. CDR3 nucleotide sequence: TGCAGTGCTAGAGATGCCGGGACTAGCGGATACGAGCAGTACTTC. This codes for CSARDAGTSGYEQYF. The V and J genes are TRBV20-1 and TRBJ2-7, with 11 bases aligning to TRBD2. The CDR3 is 15 residues long. The junction had 5 bases not matched to a gene; V was cut back by 0 bases and J by 4 bases. Per the germline V gene, CDR1 is DFQATT and CDR2 is SNEGSKA (reference sequence).

This clonotype was recorded only once. A much larger clonotype is one base distant, so this may be a read error. This chain links TRBV4-1 with TRBJ2-3; D possibly corresponds to TRBD1 (6 bases). This CDR3 has 14 residues. Germline CDR1 MGHRA, CDR2 YSYEKL. Here the CDR3 reads CASSQVGQTGTQYF. CDR3 DNA sequence: TGCGCCAGCAGCCAAGTCGGACAGACAGGTACGCAGTATTTT.

This clonotype was counted a few times. J is TRBJ1-1 and V is TRBV12-3 or TRBV12-4; the D gene is possibly TRBD1 (5 bases). The CDR3 covers 15 residues. V lost 3 bases and J lost 0, with 11 bases in between. DNA of the CDR3: TGTGCCAGCAGTTTGGGGGGTGGTGTGAACACTGAAGCTTTCTTT. It translates to CASSLGGGVNTEAFF.

About this clonotype itself: Its ends do not fully match the called genes, so a read error is possible. The chain employs TRBV7-9 and TRBJ1-5, with a tentative D call TRBD1 (5 bases). This CDR3 has 16 amino acids. Germline V CDR1 and CDR2: SEHNR, FQNEAQ (reference sequence). The CDR3 protein is CASSQDLAGGNQPQHF. The CDR3 nucleotides read TGCGCCAGCAGCCAAGATCTAGCGGGGGGCAATCAGCCCCAGCATTTT.

The chain joins TRBV29-1 to TRBJ1-3, with 8 nucleotides matching TRBD1. From germline, CDR1 is SQVTM and CDR2 ANQGSEA. The CDR3 runs 12 residues. V was clipped by 6 bases and J by 6 bases; unmatched bases: 4. DNA for the CDR3: TGCAGCGTGCTCCAGGGGGCAAACACCATATATTTT. Its translation: CSVLQGANTIYF.

The V call is TRBV4-3, the J call TRBJ2-7, with D possibly being TRBD2 (5 bases). Germline-derived CDR1 and CDR2 are LGHNA and YSLEER. The CDR3 sequence is 13 residues long. The germline V and J ends were trimmed by 0 bases and 9 bases, with 12 bases remaining between them. The CDR3 nucleotides are TGCGCCAGCAGCCAAGAGGTGGCGAGGGTGCAGTACTTC. This sequence encodes CASSQEVARVQYF.

This clonotype was seen many times. The CDR3 sequence: CASSQPHYEQYF. CDR3 DNA: TGTGCCAGCAGCCAGCCTCACTACGAGCAGTACTTC. The chain uses TRBV3-1 and TRBJ2-7; unclear D gene. Germline V gene data show CDR1 as LGHDT and CDR2 as YNNKEL (reference sequence). The CDR3 runs 12 residues. V was cut by 3 bases and J by 3 bases, with 6 bases left in between.

This clonotype appeared many times. The gene calls are TRBV5-1 and TRBJ1-3, with 7 bases fitting TRBD1. Germline lookup yields CDR1 SGHRS and CDR2 YFSETQ. The CDR3 is 15 amino acids. J was trimmed by 2 bases and V by 2 bases; bases with no gene match: 4. The CDR3 here is CASSLRQGPGNTIYF. The CDR3 DNA follows: TGCGCCAGCAGCTTACGACAGGGTCCTGGAAACACCATATATTTT.

In regard to this clonotype: A read error may produce the germline difference seen at one junction end. The chain employs TRBV12-3 or TRBV12-4 and TRBJ2-1; D uncertain. This CDR3 is 15 amino acids long. The CDR3 loop reads CASSFSLVTYNERFF. CDR3 bases: TGTGCCAGCAGTTTCTCCCTAGTAACCTACAATGAGCGGTTCTTC.

The chain combines TRBV20-1 with TRBJ1-2, with D uncertain. V lost 5 bases to trimming and J lost 7 bases, with 14 bases between them. The CDR3 sequence is 12 residues long. Germline CDR1 and CDR2: DFQATT and SNEGSKA (reference sequence). In nucleotides, the CDR3 is TGCAGTGCTCGCGACCGGGCGTCTGGCTACACCTTC. This translates into CSARDRASGYTF.

The chain employs TRBV7-2 and TRBJ2-3; maybe TRBD2 (5 bases). V shed 5 bases and J shed 6 bases, with 9 bases lying between them. Per the germline V gene, CDR1 is SGHTA and CDR2 is FQGNSA. CDR3 size: 12 residues. The CDR3 loop is CASSGERDTQYF. The CDR3 DNA is TGTGCCAGCAGCGGGGAGAGGGATACGCAGTATTTT.

Concerning this clonotype itself: A much more abundant neighbour one base away suggests this may be a read error. V is TRBV10-3 and J is TRBJ1-2; 11 bases agree with TRBD1. Germline V gives CDR1 ENHRY, CDR2 SYGVKD. The CDR3 sequence is 15 residues long. Here the CDR3 DNA reads TGTGCCAGCAGTTACACAGGACAGGGGGCAGGGGGCTACACCTTC. Its translation: CASSYTGQGAGGYTF.

This clonotype was detected ten times or more. This sequence joins TRBV7-6 and TRBJ1-6; D is ambiguous. Trimming pared 5 bases from V and 0 bases from J, leaving 14 bases between. Germline CDR1 SGHVS, CDR2 FNYEAQ. This CDR3 is 17 amino acids long. CDR3 in amino acids: CASSTHSDRSYNSPLHF. CDR3 in DNA: TGTGCCAGCAGCACTCACAGCGATCGCTCCTATAATTCACCCCTCCACTTT.

This clonotype was detected many times. The chain combines TRBV6-4 with TRBJ2-3, with 9 bases that match TRBD2. CDR3 size: 16 residues. Germline V gene data show CDR1 as MRHNA and CDR2 as SNTAGT. V trimming: 5 bases; J trimming: 4 bases; junction bases outside the gene matches: 10. The CDR3 DNA is TGTGCCAGCAGTCAAGGGAGTAGCGGGGGTGCAGATACGCAGTATTTT. Encoded protein: CASSQGSSGGADTQYF.

V usage is TRBV7-9 and J usage is TRBJ2-3, with 9 positions matching TRBD1. V lost 5 bases to trimming and J lost 2 bases; unmatched junction nucleotides: 8. The CDR3 extends over 16 amino acids. Germline V gene sequence: CDR1 SEHNR, CDR2 FQNEAQ (reference sequence). The CDR3 DNA sequence: TGTGCCAGCAGCCGACAGGGGGACATCACCACAGATACGCAGTATTTT. Its translation: CASSRQGDITTDTQYF.

This clonotype was observed a few times. V is TRBV30 and J is TRBJ2-7; 7 bases are shared with TRBD1. The CDR3 totals 13 residues. V shed 7 bases and J 9 bases; nucleotides not matched to a gene: 15. The germline V gene has CDR1 GTSNPN and CDR2 SVGIG (reference sequence). The CDR3 protein is CASKTGSLYVQYF. The DNA for the CDR3 is TGTGCCTCCAAGACAGGGTCCTTGTATGTGCAGTACTTC.

In this sample, this clonotype turned up many times. The J gene is TRBJ2-1, the V gene TRBV9; TRBD2 is a possible D gene (6 bases). The CDR3 sequence is 17 residues long. The germline CDR1 and CDR2 sequences are SGDLS and YYNGEE. Between the trimmed V and J ends, which lost 0 bases and 4 bases, there was a span of 17 bases. The CDR3 spells CASSVATGGNSYNEQFF. The CDR3 region has the DNA TGTGCCAGCAGCGTAGCTACTGGCGGGAATTCGTACAATGAGCAGTTCTTC.

This sequence joins TRBV6-5 and TRBJ2-2, with no clear D. V shed 2 bases and J shed 11 bases, with 12 bases lying between them. The germline gives CDR1 MNHEY, CDR2 SVGAGI. The CDR3 has 13 residues. CDR3 DNA sequence: TGTGCCAGCAGTTACACTCGCTACACCGAGCTGTTTTTT. Translating it yields CASSYTRYTELFF.

Comment on this clonotype: A much larger clone differs from this one at a single base, so this may be a read error. V is TRBV7-2 and J is TRBJ2-3, with 7 bases aligning to TRBD2. V lost 3 bases, J lost 4 bases, and 10 bases stayed unmatched. CDR3 size: 16 residues. Germline values: CDR1 SGHTA, CDR2 FQGNSA. CDR3 loop: CASSFRGSGFADTQYF. CDR3 in DNA: TGTGCCAGCAGCTTTCGGGGTAGCGGGTTCGCAGATACGCAGTATTTT. Together with reference TRBV7-2 and TRBJ2-3, the CDR3 gives the full variable domain: GAGVSQSPSNKVTEKGKDVELRCDPISGHTALYWYRQSLGQGLEFLIYFQGNSAPDKSGLPSDRFSAERTGGSVSTLTIQRTQQEDSAVYLCASSFRGSGFADTQYFGPGTRLTVL.